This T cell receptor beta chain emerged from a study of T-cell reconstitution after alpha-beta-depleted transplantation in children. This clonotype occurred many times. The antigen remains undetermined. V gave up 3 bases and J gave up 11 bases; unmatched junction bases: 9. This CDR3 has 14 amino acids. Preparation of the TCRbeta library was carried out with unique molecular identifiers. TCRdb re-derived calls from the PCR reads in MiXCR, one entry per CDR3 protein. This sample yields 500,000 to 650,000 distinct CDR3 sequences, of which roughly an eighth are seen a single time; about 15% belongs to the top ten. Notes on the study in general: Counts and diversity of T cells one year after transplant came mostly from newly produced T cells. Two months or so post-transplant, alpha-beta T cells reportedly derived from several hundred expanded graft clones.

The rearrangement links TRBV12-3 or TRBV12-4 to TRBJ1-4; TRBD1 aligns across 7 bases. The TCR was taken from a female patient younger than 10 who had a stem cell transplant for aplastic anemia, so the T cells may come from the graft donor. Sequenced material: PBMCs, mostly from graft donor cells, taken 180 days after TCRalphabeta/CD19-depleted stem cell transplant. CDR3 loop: CASSFSTGAAKLFF. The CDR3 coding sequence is TGTGCCAGCAGTTTTTCTACAGGGGCCGCTAAACTGTTTTTT.